The source of this T cell receptor beta chain is a study of blood T cell repertoires in COVID-19 (dated by TCRdb to about 2020). Broadly, across the study: Collaborator samples came from the United States, Italy and Spain and covered acute and convalescent phases of COVID-19. The prospective study material was composed of cDNA or gDNA derived from T cells, B-cell-depleted T cells, or PBMCs. Deeply sampled blood TCRbeta repertoires from subjects exposed to, actively infected with, or recovered from COVID-19 were included in the dataset. The repertoires were released in a freely available public database meant as a resource for research on the immune response to SARS-CoV-2. The samples were drawn from two sources: the first 160 participants of the ongoing ImmuneRACE study, and 1,000 to 1,500 subjects contributed by 6 global collaborators. Sample metadata almost always included a de-identified subject ID, COVID-19 status, age in years and sex. Where available, HLA class I and class II types were obtained from metadata supplied by the sample provider rather than from assay-based typing.

In the prospective study, participants were roughly 18 to 100 years old, resided in approximately 22 geographic areas of the United States, and were enrolled through a virtual design. Cohort assignment in the prospective study relied on participant-reported clinical history from a screening survey and a study questionnaire. In the prospective study, mobile phlebotomists collected whole blood, serum and a nasopharyngeal or oropharyngeal swab from each participant. Participants in the prospective study had the option to provide additional blood draws and questionnaires over an approximately 2-month period. Blood samples from the prospective study were shipped frozen or at room temperature prior to DNA extraction. A note on this clone: Which antigen it targets is not known. Nothing much larger sits one base from this clone, and base qualities are not available.

The paper's findings and limits, for the study overall: How much clinical and demographic metadata was included differed by source and by participant, and the metadata was provided uncurated.

Reading the germline V gene gives CDR1 MGHRA and CDR2 YSYEKL. The CDR3 starts with the cysteine, ends with the phenylalanine, and has 18 residues. Left in the record is the CDR3 DNA by itself, 54 bases read in frame from the first base. V trim: 0 bases; J trim: 3 bases; unmatched bases: 10. TCRbeta CDR3 regions were amplified from genomic DNA using the immunoSEQ Assay, a bias-controlled multiplex PCR. Regarding the original processing steps: Nucleated cell counts per sample were estimated from amplification of reference gene primers within the assay. To quantify the absolute abundance of each unique TCRbeta CDR3 rearrangement, sequence reads were collapsed and filtered. Productive Simpson clonality was computed per sample as the square root of Simpson's diversity index over productive rearrangements. What TCRdb holds here is the immuneACCESS table cut down to in-frame rearrangements. Part of the clones is not present; checked against another copy, under half of the missing clones reflect an unresolved V gene, and the others are unexplained. The V and J calls and clone size come from that table; D and trimming were worked out from the DNA. The sample contains 210,000 or so clones, more than 75% of them found a single time. The top ten hold about 7% of the sample.

This TCR derives from a woman aged 40 to 50 with acute COVID-19. The rearrangement combines TRBV4-1 with TRBJ1-3; 8 bases in the junction line up with TRBD1. Sequencing used PBMCs or T cells enriched from blood (not recorded which). The CDR3 in this case is CASSQEGFADRVGNTIYF. The DNA reads as follows: TGCGCCAGCAGCCAAGAGGGTTTCGCGGACAGGGTTGGAAACACCATATATTTT.